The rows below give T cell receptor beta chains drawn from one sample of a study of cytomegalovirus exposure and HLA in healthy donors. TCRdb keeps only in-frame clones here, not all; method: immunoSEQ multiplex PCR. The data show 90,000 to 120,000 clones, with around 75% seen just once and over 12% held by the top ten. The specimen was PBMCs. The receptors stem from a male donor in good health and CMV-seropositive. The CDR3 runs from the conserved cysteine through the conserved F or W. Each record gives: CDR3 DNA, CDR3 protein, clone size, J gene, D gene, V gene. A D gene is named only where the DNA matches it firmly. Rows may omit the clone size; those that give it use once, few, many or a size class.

TGTGCCAGCAGCTATACTAGCGGGGGGATCTATGAGCAGTTCTTC | CASSYTSGGIYEQFF | - | TRBJ2-1 | TRBD2 | TRBV7-9
TGTGCCAGCAGCGTAGCTACAGTGGGCTATGGCTACACCTTC | CASSVATVGYGYTF | - | TRBJ1-2 | - | TRBV9
TGTGCCAGCAGCCCGAAGGCGGTGGACAGCCACACAGATACGCAGTATTTT | CASSPKAVDSHTDTQYF | - | TRBJ2-3 | - | TRBV4-2
TGCAGCGTTGTCGGAATTCGGAGCGGGGGATCGGAGACCCAGTACTTC | CSVVGIRSGGSETQYF | - | TRBJ2-5 | TRBD2 | TRBV29-1
TGCGCCAGCAGCGTGGGACAGGGTGACACCGGGGAGCTGTTTTTT | CASSVGQGDTGELFF | - | TRBJ2-2 | TRBD1 | TRBV5-1
TGTGCCAGCAAGGAGAGACAACGGGGGGGGAACGAGCAGTTCTTC | CASKERQRGGNEQFF | few | TRBJ2-1 | - | TRBV12-1
TGTGCCAGTACTCAGTCGCCCGGGGAGCTGTTTTTT | CASTQSPGELFF | - | TRBJ2-2 | - | TRBV19
TGCGCCAGCAGCCAAGGGACTTCAAACTATGGCTACACCTTC | CASSQGTSNYGYTF | - | TRBJ1-2 | - | TRBV4-3
TGTGCCAGCAGCTTAGGGATAACAGGGAGGGGGCAAGAGACCCAGTACTTC | CASSLGITGRGQETQYF | few | TRBJ2-5 | - | TRBV7-7
TGTGCCAGCAGCCCAGGGGGCCTGGCGGGCACTGAAGCTTTCTTT | CASSPGGLAGTEAFF | - | TRBJ1-1 | TRBD1 | TRBV11-2
TGTGCCAGCAGCTGGGAGGGCTCAAGGACCGGGGAGCTGTTTTTT | CASSWEGSRTGELFF | once | TRBJ2-2 | TRBD2 | TRBV2
TGTGCCAGCAGCGTAGATCGGGGCGGGGGGGGCACAGATACGCAGTATTTT | CASSVDRGGGGTDTQYF | once | TRBJ2-3 | TRBD2 | TRBV9
TGCGCCAGCAGTTTTGGACAGGGCTCCTACAATGAGCAGTTCTTC | CASSFGQGSYNEQFF | - | TRBJ2-1 | TRBD1 | TRBV5-1
TGTGCCAGCAGCTTAAAGTCAGGGGAAGGGGCCTACGAGCAGTACTTC | CASSLKSGEGAYEQYF | - | TRBJ2-7 | - | TRBV7-2
TGTGCTAGTGGTTTCTTAGCGGGTGAGAGAACGAATGAGCAGTTCTTC | CASGFLAGERTNEQFF | - | TRBJ2-1 | TRBD2 | TRBV12-5
TGTGCCAGCAGCCTACAGGGGGGCTACGAGCAGTACTTC | CASSLQGGYEQYF | once | TRBJ2-7 | TRBD1 | TRBV27
TGTGCCAGCAGTAAAAGACGGGATTCACCCCTCCACTTT | CASSKRRDSPLHF | few | TRBJ1-6 | - | TRBV27
TGTGCCAGCAGCTTAGACAGGGTTGATCAGCCCCAGCATTTT | CASSLDRVDQPQHF | - | TRBJ1-5 | - | TRBV7-9
TGTGCCAGCAGCTTGGGACAGGGTCCTTATAGTGCCTACGAGCAGTACTTC | CASSLGQGPYSAYEQYF | - | TRBJ2-7 | TRBD1 | TRBV7-2
TGTGCCAGCTCACCACCGACCCGGACAGGGACATTCACCGGGGAGCTGTTTTTT | CASSPPTRTGTFTGELFF | - | TRBJ2-2 | TRBD1 | TRBV18
TGTGCCAGCAGCCAAGAGGCAGGGGCTATCAATCAGCCCCAGCATTTT | CASSQEAGAINQPQHF | - | TRBJ1-5 | - | TRBV4-2
TGTGCCAGCAGCCCTACAGTGGATAGCAATCAGCCCCAGCATTTT | CASSPTVDSNQPQHF | - | TRBJ1-5 | - | TRBV4-2
TGCGCCAGCAGTCAAGGCCTAGCGGGGGTGGATACGCAGTATTTT | CASSQGLAGVDTQYF | - | TRBJ2-3 | TRBD2 | TRBV23-1
TGTGCCAGAAGCTTGGGGGGGGACAGGGAGGTTCCCCAGCATTTT | CARSLGGDREVPQHF | - | TRBJ1-5 | TRBD1 | TRBV5-3
TGTGCCAGCAAACTAAGACAGGGGGCAAATTATAATTCACCCCTCCACTTT | CASKLRQGANYNSPLHF | once | TRBJ1-6 | TRBD1 | TRBV5-6
TGTGCCAGCAGCCCCTCCTCTGGGGCCAACGTCCTGACTTTC | CASSPSSGANVLTF | - | TRBJ2-6 | - | TRBV7-6
TGTGCCAGCAGCTCCCAGACACAGGGGGCTGGATCACCCCTCCACTTT | CASSSQTQGAGSPLHF | - | TRBJ1-6 | TRBD1 | TRBV7-9
TGTGCCAGCATGGGTTGGGGGGAGACCAGAGTGAATGGCTACACCTTC | CASMGWGETRVNGYTF | - | TRBJ1-2 | - | TRBV2
TGTGCCAGTACCAAAGGGGGGGCGCGTGCCTCGATATATGGCTACACCTTC | CASTKGGARASIYGYTF | - | TRBJ1-2 | - | TRBV19
TGTGCCAGCAGTTCGCCGTGGAGGGCGAGCTATGGCTACACCTTC | CASSSPWRASYGYTF | - | TRBJ1-2 | - | TRBV28
TGTGCCAGCAGCTTAGTTTCCGGGACAGGGTTTGGCTACACCTTC | CASSLVSGTGFGYTF | - | TRBJ1-2 | TRBD1 | TRBV7-8
TGCGCCAGCAGCCAAGCCGGGGGGCGGGACGAGCAGTACTTC | CASSQAGGRDEQYF | - | TRBJ2-7 | - | TRBV4-3
TGTGCCAGCAGCCGGACAGATATCAACTATGGCTACACCTTC | CASSRTDINYGYTF | - | TRBJ1-2 | - | TRBV25-1
TGTGCCAGTAGTATAGCACAGGGGGGGCAGTATTTT | CASSIAQGGQYF | - | TRBJ2-3 | TRBD1 | TRBV19
TGTGCCAGCAGCACGGGACAGGCAAACTCTGGAAACACCATATATTTT | CASSTGQANSGNTIYF | once | TRBJ1-3 | TRBD1 | TRBV7-9
TGCGCCAGCAGCTTGGGAGGCGCGAGGTATTCACCCCTCCACTTT | CASSLGGARYSPLHF | - | TRBJ1-6 | - | TRBV5-1
TGCGCCAGCAGCTTGGTTTTGGGTCTAGGCAGCGGGGTTAGCCAAGAGACCCAGTACTTC | CASSLVLGLGSGVSQETQYF | - | TRBJ2-5 | TRBD2 | TRBV5-1
TGTGCCAGCAGCTTAAGGACAGTGGGCACCGGGGAGCTGTTTTTT | CASSLRTVGTGELFF | - | TRBJ2-2 | - | TRBV11-2
TGTGCCAGCAGTTTATTTCCGGGGGACAGGGGGAGCTACGAGCAGTACTTC | CASSLFPGDRGSYEQYF | - | TRBJ2-7 | TRBD1 | TRBV28
TGTGCCAGTAGTATCGAAACTTACAATGAGCAGTTCTTC | CASSIETYNEQFF | - | TRBJ2-1 | - | TRBV19
TGTGCCAGCAGCTTATCAGGGGGCTGGTATGGCTACACCTTC | CASSLSGGWYGYTF | - | TRBJ1-2 | TRBD1 | TRBV7-2
TGTGCCACCAGCAGAGCTAGGGCTAGCTTCAATGAGCAGTTCTTC | CATSRARASFNEQFF | - | TRBJ2-1 | - | TRBV15
TGTGCCAGCAGCCGATCGGGGATCGCTGAAGCTTTCTTT | CASSRSGIAEAFF | - | TRBJ1-1 | - | TRBV5-8
TGTGCCAGCAGCTTCGGACTGAAGAACACTGAAGCTTTCTTT | CASSFGLKNTEAFF | few | TRBJ1-1 | - | TRBV11-3
TGCGCCAGCACCCCACAGTTGAGCTCCTACAATGAGCAGTTCTTC | CASTPQLSSYNEQFF | few | TRBJ2-1 | - | TRBV4-3
TGTGCCAGCAGTGAATCGGGACACGTGAACACTGAAGCTTTCTTT | CASSESGHVNTEAFF | once | TRBJ1-1 | - | TRBV25-1
TGTGCCAGCAGCCCACGCGGGGCGCGGGGGAACACTGAAGCTTTCTTT | CASSPRGARGNTEAFF | - | TRBJ1-1 | - | TRBV7-2
TGTGCCAGCAGCTCCTTAGACAGGAACACTGAAGCTTTCTTT | CASSSLDRNTEAFF | - | TRBJ1-1 | - | TRBV7-2
TGTGCCAGCAGCTTAGGGTGGCGCGGGGGTAGTAAATCATATGGCTACACCTTC | CASSLGWRGGSKSYGYTF | - | TRBJ1-2 | - | TRBV7-9
TGTGCCAGCAGTGAACTTCCGGGACAGGGGAACATTCAGTACTTC | CASSELPGQGNIQYF | - | TRBJ2-4 | TRBD1 | TRBV6-1
TGTGCCATCGAGGGGGATAACACCGGGGAGCTGTTTTTT | CAIEGDNTGELFF | - | TRBJ2-2 | - | TRBV10-3
TGTGCCAGCAGCCGCGAGGGAAGAGGGAGCACCGGGGAGCTGTTTTTT | CASSREGRGSTGELFF | - | TRBJ2-2 | - | TRBV7-9
TGTGCCAGCAGCACCTGGGACAGGCTTTCACCCCTCCACTTT | CASSTWDRLSPLHF | once | TRBJ1-6 | TRBD1 | TRBV7-9
TGTGCCAGCAGTGAACGGCCACGGGGGGAGACCCAGTACTTC | CASSERPRGETQYF | - | TRBJ2-5 | - | TRBV6-1
TGTGCCAGCAGCCCTAACCTCGGACAGATCGATACGCAGTATTTT | CASSPNLGQIDTQYF | - | TRBJ2-3 | - | TRBV7-3
TGTGCCAGCAGCTTAGCCTGGGACAGGCAGGAGGAAAAACTGTTTTTT | CASSLAWDRQEEKLFF | - | TRBJ1-4 | TRBD1 | TRBV7-9